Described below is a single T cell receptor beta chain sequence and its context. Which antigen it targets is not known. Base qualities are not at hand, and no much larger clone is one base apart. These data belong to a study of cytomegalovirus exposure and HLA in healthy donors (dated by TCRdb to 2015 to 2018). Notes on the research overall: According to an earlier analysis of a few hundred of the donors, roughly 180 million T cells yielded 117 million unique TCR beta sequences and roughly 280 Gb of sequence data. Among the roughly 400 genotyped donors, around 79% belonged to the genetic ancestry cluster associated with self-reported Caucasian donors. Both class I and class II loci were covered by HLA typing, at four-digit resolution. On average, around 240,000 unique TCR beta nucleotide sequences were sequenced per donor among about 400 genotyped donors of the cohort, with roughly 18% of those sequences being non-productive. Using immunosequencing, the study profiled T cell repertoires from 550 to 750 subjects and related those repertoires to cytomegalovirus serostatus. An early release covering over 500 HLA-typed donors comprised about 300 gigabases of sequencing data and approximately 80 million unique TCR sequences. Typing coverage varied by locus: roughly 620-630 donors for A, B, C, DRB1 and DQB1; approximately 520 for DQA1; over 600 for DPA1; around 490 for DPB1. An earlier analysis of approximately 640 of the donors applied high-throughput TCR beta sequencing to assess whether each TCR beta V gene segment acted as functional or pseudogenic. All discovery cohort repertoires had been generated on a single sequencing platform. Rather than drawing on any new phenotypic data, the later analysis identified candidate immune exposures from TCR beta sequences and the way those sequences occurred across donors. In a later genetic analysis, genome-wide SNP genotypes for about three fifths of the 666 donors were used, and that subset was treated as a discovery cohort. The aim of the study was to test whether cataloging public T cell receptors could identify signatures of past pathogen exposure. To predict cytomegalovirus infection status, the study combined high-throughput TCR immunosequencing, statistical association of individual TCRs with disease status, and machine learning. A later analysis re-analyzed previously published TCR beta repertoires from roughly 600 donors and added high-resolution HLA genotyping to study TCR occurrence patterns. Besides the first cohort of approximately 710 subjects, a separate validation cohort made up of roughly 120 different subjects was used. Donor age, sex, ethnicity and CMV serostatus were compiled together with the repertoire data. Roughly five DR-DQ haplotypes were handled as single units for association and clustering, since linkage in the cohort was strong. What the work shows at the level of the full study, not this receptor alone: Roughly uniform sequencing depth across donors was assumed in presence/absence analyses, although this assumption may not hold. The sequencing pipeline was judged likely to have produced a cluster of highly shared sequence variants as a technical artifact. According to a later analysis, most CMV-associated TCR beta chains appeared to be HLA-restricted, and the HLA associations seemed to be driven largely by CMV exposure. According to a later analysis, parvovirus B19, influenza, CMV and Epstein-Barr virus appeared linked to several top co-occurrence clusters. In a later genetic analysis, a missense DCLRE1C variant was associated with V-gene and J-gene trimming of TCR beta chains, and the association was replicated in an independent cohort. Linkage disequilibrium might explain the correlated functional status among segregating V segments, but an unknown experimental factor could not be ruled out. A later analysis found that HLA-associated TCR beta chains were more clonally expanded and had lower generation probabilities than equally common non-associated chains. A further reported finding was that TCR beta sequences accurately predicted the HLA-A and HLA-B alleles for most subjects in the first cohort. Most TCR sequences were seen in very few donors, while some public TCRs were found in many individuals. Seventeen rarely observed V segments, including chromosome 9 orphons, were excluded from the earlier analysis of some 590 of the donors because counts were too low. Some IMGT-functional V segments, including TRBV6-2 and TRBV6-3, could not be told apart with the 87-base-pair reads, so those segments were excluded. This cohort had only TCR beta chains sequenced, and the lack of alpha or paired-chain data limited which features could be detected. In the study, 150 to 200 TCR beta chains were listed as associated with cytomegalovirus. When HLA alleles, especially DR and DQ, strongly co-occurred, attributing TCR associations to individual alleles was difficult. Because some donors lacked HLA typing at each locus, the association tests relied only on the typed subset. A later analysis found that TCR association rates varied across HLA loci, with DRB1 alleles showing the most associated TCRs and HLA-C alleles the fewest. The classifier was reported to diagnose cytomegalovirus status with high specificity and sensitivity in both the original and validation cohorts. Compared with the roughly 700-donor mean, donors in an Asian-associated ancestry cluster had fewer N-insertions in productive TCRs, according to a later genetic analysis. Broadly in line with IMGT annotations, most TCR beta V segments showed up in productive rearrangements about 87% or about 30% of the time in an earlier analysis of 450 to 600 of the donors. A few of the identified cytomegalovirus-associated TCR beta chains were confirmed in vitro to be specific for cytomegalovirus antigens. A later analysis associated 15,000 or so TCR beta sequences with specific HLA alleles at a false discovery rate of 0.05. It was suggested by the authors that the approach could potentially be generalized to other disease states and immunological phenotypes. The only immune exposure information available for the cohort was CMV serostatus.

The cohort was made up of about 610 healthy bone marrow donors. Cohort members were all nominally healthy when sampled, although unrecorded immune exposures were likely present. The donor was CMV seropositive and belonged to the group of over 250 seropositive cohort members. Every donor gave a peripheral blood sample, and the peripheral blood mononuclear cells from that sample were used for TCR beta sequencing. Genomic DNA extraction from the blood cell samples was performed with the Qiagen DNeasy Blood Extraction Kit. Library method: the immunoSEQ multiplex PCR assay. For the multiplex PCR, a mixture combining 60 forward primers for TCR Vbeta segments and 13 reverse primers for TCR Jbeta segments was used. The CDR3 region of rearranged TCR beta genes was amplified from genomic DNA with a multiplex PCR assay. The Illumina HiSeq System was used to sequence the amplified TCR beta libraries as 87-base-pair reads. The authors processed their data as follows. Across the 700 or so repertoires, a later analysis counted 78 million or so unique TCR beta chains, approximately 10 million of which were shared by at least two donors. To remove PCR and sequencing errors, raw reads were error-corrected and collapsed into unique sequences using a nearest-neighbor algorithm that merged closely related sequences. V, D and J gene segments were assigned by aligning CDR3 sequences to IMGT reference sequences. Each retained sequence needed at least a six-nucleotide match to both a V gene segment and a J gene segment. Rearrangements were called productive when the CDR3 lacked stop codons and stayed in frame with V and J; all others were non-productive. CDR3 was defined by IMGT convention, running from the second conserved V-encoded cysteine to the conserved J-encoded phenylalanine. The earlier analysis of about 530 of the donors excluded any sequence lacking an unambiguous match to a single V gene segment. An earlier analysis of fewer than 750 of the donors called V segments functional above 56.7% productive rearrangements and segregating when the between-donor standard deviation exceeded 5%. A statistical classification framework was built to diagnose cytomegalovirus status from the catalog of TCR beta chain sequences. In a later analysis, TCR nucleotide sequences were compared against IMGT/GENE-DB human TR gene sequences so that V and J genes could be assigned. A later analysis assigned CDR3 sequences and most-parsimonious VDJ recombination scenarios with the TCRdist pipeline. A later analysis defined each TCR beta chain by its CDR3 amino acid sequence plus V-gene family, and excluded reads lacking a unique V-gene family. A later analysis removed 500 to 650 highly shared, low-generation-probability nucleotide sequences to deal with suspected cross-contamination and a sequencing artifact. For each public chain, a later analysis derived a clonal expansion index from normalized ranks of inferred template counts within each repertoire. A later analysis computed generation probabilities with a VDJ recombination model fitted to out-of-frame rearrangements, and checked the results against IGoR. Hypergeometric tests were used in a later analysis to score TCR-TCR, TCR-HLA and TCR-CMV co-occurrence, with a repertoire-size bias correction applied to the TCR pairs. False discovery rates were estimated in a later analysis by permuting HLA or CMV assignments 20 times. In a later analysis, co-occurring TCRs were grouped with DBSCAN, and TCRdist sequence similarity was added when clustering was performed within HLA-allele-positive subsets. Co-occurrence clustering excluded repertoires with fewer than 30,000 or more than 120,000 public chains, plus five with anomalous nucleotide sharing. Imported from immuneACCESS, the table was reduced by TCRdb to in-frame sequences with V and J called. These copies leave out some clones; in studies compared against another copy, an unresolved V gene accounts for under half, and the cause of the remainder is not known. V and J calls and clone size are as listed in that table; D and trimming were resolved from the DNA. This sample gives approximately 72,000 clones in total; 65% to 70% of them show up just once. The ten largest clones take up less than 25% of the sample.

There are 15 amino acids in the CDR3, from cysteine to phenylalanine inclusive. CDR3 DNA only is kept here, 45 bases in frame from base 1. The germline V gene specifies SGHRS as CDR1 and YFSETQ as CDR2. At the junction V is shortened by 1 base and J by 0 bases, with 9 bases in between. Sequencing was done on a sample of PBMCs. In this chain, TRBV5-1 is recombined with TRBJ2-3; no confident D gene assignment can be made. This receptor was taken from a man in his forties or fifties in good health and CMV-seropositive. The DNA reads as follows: TGCGCCAGCAGCTTGTGGGCACCTAGCACAGATACGCAGTATTTT. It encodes CASSLWAPSTDTQYF.